Many counts were recorded for the clone carrying this T cell receptor (beta chain). The antigen is unknown. The data belong to a study of T-cell reconstitution after alpha-beta-depleted transplantation in children. Study outcomes and limitations: T cells produced anew were the main source of T-cell counts and diversity one year after transplant. As was reported, about two months after transplant, alpha-beta T cells came from several hundred expanded graft clones.

This CDR3 contains 16 residues. Germline lookup yields CDR1 DFQATT and CDR2 SNEGSKA (reference sequence). Trimming removed 4 bases from V and 1 base from J; junction bases left unmatched: 12. Preparation of the TCRbeta library was carried out with unique molecular identifiers. In TCRdb, the PCR reads were re-called with MiXCR into one record per CDR3 protein. Of fewer than 700,000 distinct CDR3 sequences in the sample, 13% are singletons; the top ten hold 2.2%. The sample here was PBMCs, mostly from graft donor cells, taken 360 days after TCRalphabeta/CD19-depleted stem cell transplant. This sequence joins TRBV20-1 and TRBJ1-2; the match to TRBD1 covers 7 bases. The clonotype comes from a male patient younger than 18 who had a stem cell transplant for acute myeloid leukemia, so the T cells may come from the graft donor. In DNA form, the CDR3 reads TGCAGTGCTAAGGCCCCCGCGACAGGGTTTAACTATGGCTACACCTTC. Protein sequence: CSAKAPATGFNYGYTF.